The 32 T cell receptor beta chains presented below share a single source sample, sequenced in a study of blood T cell repertoires in COVID-19. The method was immunoSEQ multiplex PCR; TCRdb's version includes in-frame clones alone and lacks a portion of them. Of around 41,000 clones listed, about 90% are singletons. The sample comprised peripheral blood. Receptor source: an elderly woman with active COVID-19.

V is TRBV18 and J is TRBJ1-1; weak D call: TRBD1 (6 bases). Between the trimmed V and J ends, which lost 6 bases and 4 bases, there was a span of 9 bases. The CDR3 has 12 residues. The germline CDR1 and CDR2 sequences are KGHSH and LQKENI. Here the CDR3 reads CASSPGATEAFF. CDR3 DNA: TGTGCCAGCTCCCCAGGGGCCACTGAAGCTTTCTTT.

The V and J genes are TRBV7-3 and TRBJ2-3; possibly TRBD2 for D (6 bases). Germline CDR1 SGHTA, CDR2 FQGTGA. The CDR3 has 16 amino acids. V was trimmed by 5 bases and J by 3 bases, leaving 18 bases between them. The CDR3 region has the DNA TGTGCCAGCAGCCTAGGGCTGGGGACTCCTACAGATACGCAGTATTTT. Residues: CASSLGLGTPTDTQYF.

The chain joins TRBV11-3 to TRBJ2-1, with 12 positions matching TRBD1. The CDR3 extends over 15 amino acids. After removal of 5 bases from V and 9 bases from J, the junction contained 8 bases not matched to a gene. CDR1 and CDR2 from the germline V gene are SGHNT and YENEEA. The CDR3 DNA sequence: TGTGCCAGCAGCCTCCAGGGACAGGGGGCGATTGAGCAGTTCTTC. Protein product: CASSLQGQGAIEQFF.

The rearrangement links TRBV5-1 to TRBJ1-2; D gene uncertain. The V end lost 1 base, the J end lost 2 bases, and 15 bases lay between the germline ends. CDR1 is SGHRS and CDR2 is YFSETQ in the germline V gene. CDR3 length equals 16 residues. DNA for the CDR3: TGCGCCAGCAGCTTGTCGGCTTCGGGTACCAACTATGGCTACACCTTC. It is translated as CASSLSASGTNYGYTF.

The chain joins TRBV10-3 to TRBJ1-2, with TRBD1 matching over 7 bases. Germline assignment: CDR1 ENHRY and CDR2 SYGVKD. CDR3 length: 16 amino acids. With V trimmed by 0 bases and J by 0 bases, 4 bases remained unmatched. In DNA form, the CDR3 reads TGTGCCATCAGTGAGTCGGGACAGAATACTAACTATGGCTACACCTTC. Encoded protein: CAISESGQNTNYGYTF.

The chain combines TRBV7-8 with TRBJ1-2, with 8 bases identical to TRBD1. Germline CDR1 SGHVS, CDR2 FQNEAQ. CDR3 length: 15 residues. J was trimmed by 8 bases and V by 5 bases; bases with no gene match: 13. This chain's CDR3 is CASSRHDRGEGGYTF. The CDR3 coding sequence is TGTGCCAGCAGCCGCCATGACAGGGGAGAAGGGGGCTACACCTTC. The variable domain in full, with the rest retrieved from reference TRBV7-8 and TRBJ1-2, is GAGVSQSPRYKVAKRGQDVALRCDPISGHVSLFWYQQALGQGPEFLTYFQNEAQLDKSGLPSDRFFAERPEGSVSTLKIQRTQQEDSAVYLCASSRHDRGEGGYTFGSGTRLTVV.

This clone occurred a few times. The chain links TRBV10-3 to TRBJ1-5; 9 nucleotides match TRBD1. In germline, CDR1 is ENHRY, CDR2 SYGVKD. The CDR3 length is 15 residues. J gave up 5 bases and V 3 bases, and 5 bases lay outside the gene matches. The CDR3 sequence: CAISDSDRGYQPQHF. The CDR3 DNA is TGTGCCATCAGTGATTCGGACAGGGGATATCAGCCCCAGCATTTT.

The rearrangement uses TRBV3-1 (or the pseudogene TRBV3-2) and TRBJ1-4; D is unclear. V lost 0 bases, J lost 4 bases, and 3 bases lay in between. Germline V gene data show CDR1 as LGHDT and CDR2 as YNNKEL (reference sequence). CDR3 length: 13 residues. CDR3 nucleotide sequence: TGTGCCAGCAGCCAAGACCGTAATGAAAAACTGTTTTTT. Amino acid sequence: CASSQDRNEKLFF.

V usage is TRBV24-1 and J usage is TRBJ1-5; D unresolved. The V end was cut by 0 bases, the J end by 8 bases, with 4 bases between. Germline CDR1 is KGHDR and CDR2 is SFDVKD. The CDR3 sequence is 12 residues long. The CDR3, as DNA: TGTGCCACCAGTGATTTGAACAAGCCCCAGCATTTT. It translates to CATSDLNKPQHF.

A single count supports this clone. This chain joins TRBV7-2 and TRBJ1-1; 8 bases map to TRBD1. The CDR3 is 13 amino acids. Per the germline V gene, CDR1 is SGHTA and CDR2 is FQGNSA. V gave up 1 base and J gave up 8 bases; unmatched junction bases: 3. CDR3 loop: CASSLVGTGEAFF. The DNA of the CDR3 is TGTGCCAGCAGCTTAGTTGGGACAGGAGAAGCTTTCTTT.

The genes are TRBV7-3 and TRBJ1-6, with TRBD1 matching over 8 bases. The germline V gene encodes CDR1 SGHTA and CDR2 FQGTGA. The CDR3 runs 15 residues. V lost 3 bases, J lost 10 bases, and 8 bases stayed unmatched. The DNA of the CDR3 is TGTGCCAGCAGCTTCGGACAGGGTTCGGGATCACCCCTCCACTTT. Amino acids: CASSFGQGSGSPLHF.

The V gene is TRBV10-3, the J gene TRBJ1-5, with D possibly TRBD1 on 6 matching bases. The V end lost 8 bases, the J end lost 5 bases, and 10 bases lay between the germline ends. Germline V gives CDR1 ENHRY, CDR2 SYGVKD. The CDR3 runs to 12 residues. CDR3: CAIGGVDQPQHF. The CDR3 DNA is TGTGCCATCGGGGGCGTGGATCAGCCCCAGCATTTT.

The chain uses TRBV28 and TRBJ1-1; no reliable D call. The germline CDR1 and CDR2 sequences are MDHEN and SYDVKM. The CDR3 spans 12 residues. The V end lost 4 bases, the J end lost 1 base, and 4 bases lay between the germline ends. The CDR3 region is CASSSGNTEAFF. The CDR3 nucleotides are TGTGCCAGCAGTTCGGGGAACACTGAAGCTTTCTTT.

The V call is TRBV6-4, the J call TRBJ2-7, with TRBD2 as a possible D gene (5 bases). The CDR3 consists of 12 residues. Germline V CDR1 and CDR2: MRHNA, SNTAGT. V was clipped by 2 bases and J by 10 bases, with 12 bases between them. CDR3 region: CASSDDYLRQYF. The CDR3, as DNA: TGTGCCAGCAGTGACGACTATTTACGACAGTACTTC.

The chain employs TRBV6-5 and TRBJ1-1; D ambiguous. The germline gives CDR1 MNHEY, CDR2 SVGAGI. V was pared by 6 bases and J by 1 base, with 9 bases between. This CDR3 region has 13 residues. Written as DNA, the CDR3 is TGTGCCAGCAGACGTACGGGGAACACTGAAGCTTTCTTT. Its protein product is CASRRTGNTEAFF.

The V and J genes are TRBV7-3 and TRBJ2-7; 8 bases fit TRBD2. Germline loops: CDR1 SGHTA, CDR2 FQGTGA. With 2 bases clipped from V and 1 base from J, the junction kept 4 bases outside the gene matches. The CDR3 contains 15 residues. The CDR3 protein is CASSLAGGGSYEQYF. The CDR3 coding sequence is TGTGCCAGCAGCTTAGCCGGCGGGGGGTCCTACGAGCAGTACTTC.

This chain links TRBV5-1 with TRBJ2-1; TRBD2 aligns across 8 bases. This CDR3 has 17 amino acids. The J segment lost 2 bases and the V segment lost 4 bases, leaving 11 bases of the junction unmatched. Germline V gene data show CDR1 as SGHRS and CDR2 as YFSETQ. CDR3 in amino acids: CASSRVAGRTAYNEQFF. DNA of the CDR3: TGCGCCAGCAGCAGGGTAGCGGGGAGAACTGCCTACAATGAGCAGTTCTTC.

The V and J genes are TRBV7-2 and TRBJ2-2, with TRBD1 as a possible D gene (6 bases). Trimming stripped 2 bases from V and 4 bases from J, with 11 bases between. The CDR3 totals 15 residues. The germline V gene encodes CDR1 SGHTA and CDR2 FQGNSA. The chain's CDR3 is CASSLRQGLTGELFF. In nucleotides, the CDR3 is TGTGCCAGCAGCTTAAGGCAGGGGCTCACCGGGGAGCTGTTTTTT. Based on the CDR3 plus reference TRBV7-2 and TRBJ2-2, the full variable domain is GAGVSQSPSNKVTEKGKDVELRCDPISGHTALYWYRQSLGQGLEFLIYFQGNSAPDKSGLPSDRFSAERTGGSVSTLTIQRTQQEDSAVYLCASSLRQGLTGELFFGEGSRLTVL.

Here the CDR3 DNA reads TGCAGCGTTGAAGGGGGGACAGGGCGTTTAAGGACTGAAGCTTTCTTT. Residues: CSVEGGTGRLRTEAFF. The V call is TRBV29-1, the J call TRBJ1-1; 9 nucleotides match TRBD1. Germline lookup yields CDR1 SQVTM and CDR2 ANQGSEA. The length of the CDR3 is 16 residues. V shed 1 base, J shed 5 bases, and the junction held 11 bases outside the gene matches.

This clone was observed once. The chain recombines TRBV6-2 or TRBV6-3 with TRBJ2-3; a possible D gene is TRBD2 (6 bases). CDR1 and CDR2 (germline): MNHEY, SVGEGT. V lost 0 bases, J lost 6 bases, and 13 bases lay in between. CDR3 length: 15 residues. CDR3 coding DNA: TGTGCCAGCAGTTACTCGAATGGCGGGGCGGATACGCAGTATTTT. It encodes CASSYSNGGADTQYF.

This clone was detected only once. The chain links TRBV28 to TRBJ2-1; 8 bases map to TRBD2. Germline loops: CDR1 MDHEN, CDR2 SYDVKM. V lost 2 bases, J lost 13 bases, and 4 bases stayed unmatched. The CDR3 has 12 residues. CDR3 bases: TGTGCCAGCAGTTTAGGCGGACTAGCTCAGTTCTTC. It specifies CASSLGGLAQFF.

The chain carries TRBV7-2 and TRBJ2-5; TRBD1 aligns across 10 bases. The germline V gene has CDR1 SGHTA and CDR2 FQGNSA. Trimming at V came to 1 base and at J to 5 bases, leaving 7 bases not matched to a gene. The CDR3 consists of 16 residues. The CDR3 here is CASSLGVLGQGETQYF. The DNA for the CDR3 is TGTGCCAGCAGCTTAGGGGTCCTGGGACAGGGGGAGACCCAGTACTTC.

V usage is TRBV4-2 and J usage is TRBJ2-1, with TRBD2 matching over 7 bases. The V gene's germline CDR1 is LGHNA and CDR2 YNFKEQ. Trimming at V came to 1 base and at J to 2 bases, leaving 11 bases not matched to a gene. This CDR3 contains 18 residues. DNA for the CDR3: TGTGCCAGCAGCCAAGGGGCTTTGGGGGGGAGTGCCTACAATGAGCAGTTCTTC. Translated: CASSQGALGGSAYNEQFF.

The rearrangement uses TRBV29-1 and TRBJ1-2; 8 positions match TRBD1. Germline CDR1 is SQVTM and CDR2 is ANQGSEA. Trimming removed 8 bases from V and 5 bases from J; junction bases left unmatched: 4. This CDR3 is built from 11 residues. In DNA form, the CDR3 reads TGCAGCACGAGACAGGGGTATGGCTACACCTTC. Encoded protein: CSTRQGYGYTF.

The genes are TRBV18 and TRBJ2-7; 11 nucleotides match TRBD2. Germline V CDR1 and CDR2: KGHSH, LQKENI. The length of the CDR3 is 15 residues. The V and J ends lost 4 bases and 2 bases, in that order; junction bases with no gene match: 4. CDR3 loop: CASSRASGGTYEQYF. CDR3 DNA: TGTGCCAGCTCACGGGCTAGCGGGGGGACCTACGAGCAGTACTTC.

This rearrangement joins TRBV20-1 to TRBJ1-2; D gene uncertain. This CDR3 contains 10 residues. With 5 bases removed from V and 4 bases from J, the gap between germline ends came to 5 bases. CDR1 is DFQATT, CDR2 SNEGSKA, per germline (reference sequence). This CDR3 is CSAEAYGYTF. Here the CDR3 DNA reads TGCAGTGCTGAGGCCTATGGCTACACCTTC.

The chain is built from TRBV7-9 and TRBJ2-7; D remains unclear. The CDR3 is 14 residues long. In germline, CDR1 is SEHNR, CDR2 FQNEAQ (reference sequence). The V end lost 4 bases, the J end lost 3 bases, and 13 bases lay between the germline ends. CDR3 nucleotides: TGTGCCAGCAGCTCCACGACTGAGATCTACGAGCAGTACTTC. Its translation is CASSSTTEIYEQYF. The full variable domain, rest sourced from reference TRBV7-9 and TRBJ2-7, is DTGVSQNPRHKITKRGQNVTFRCDPISEHNRLYWYRQTLGQGPEFLTYFQNEAQLEKSRLLSDRFSAERPKGSFSTLEIQRTEQGDSAMYLCASSSTTEIYEQYFGPGTRLTVT.

The V call is TRBV7-2, the J call TRBJ2-7; a weak D match, TRBD1 (5 bases). Per germline, CDR1 SGHTA and CDR2 FQGNSA. The V gene lost 5 bases and the J gene lost 0 bases, with 14 bases spanning the gap. The CDR3 has 15 amino acids. For the CDR3, the DNA is TGTGCCAGCAGCCCGAGACAGTCCCTCTCCTACGAGCAGTACTTC. This translates into CASSPRQSLSYEQYF.

The chain joins TRBV24-1 to TRBJ1-2; no reliable D call. CDR3 length: 15 amino acids. Germline CDR1 reads KGHDR; CDR2 reads SFDVKD. Trimming took 4 bases from V and 4 from J, leaving 15 bases between them. The CDR3 sequence: CATSEAEGLGYGYTF. In DNA form, the CDR3 reads TGTGCCACCAGTGAAGCCGAGGGCCTTGGCTATGGCTACACCTTC.

V is TRBV27 and J is TRBJ2-1, with TRBD2 identical over 7 bases. CDR3 size: 13 residues. V lost 6 bases and J lost 7; bases outside the gene matches: 6. The germline CDR1 and CDR2 sequences are MNHEY and SMNVEV (reference sequence). CDR3 sequence: CASSSGGANEQFF. CDR3 bases: TGTGCCAGCAGCTCGGGGGGAGCGAATGAGCAGTTCTTC.

In its sample, this clone was seen a few times. V gene TRBV18 combines with J gene TRBJ2-2, with TRBD1 identical over 8 bases. The CDR3 contains 15 residues. J gave up 5 bases and V 7 bases, and 9 bases lay outside the gene matches. Germline V CDR1 and CDR2: KGHSH, LQKENI. CDR3 residues: CASYPGGAKTGELFF. DNA for the CDR3: TGTGCCAGCTACCCAGGGGGCGCAAAAACCGGGGAGCTGTTTTTT.

The chain recombines TRBV11-2 with TRBJ1-2; D gene uncertain. The length of the CDR3 is 16 residues. Trimming pared 6 bases from V and 2 bases from J, leaving 19 bases between. CDR1 and CDR2 (germline): SGHAT, FQNNGV. The CDR3 region has the DNA TGTGCCAGCAGGCGAACCCTCTCAACAGAGAACTATGGCTACACCTTC. It translates to CASRRTLSTENYGYTF.